Given below is one T cell receptor beta chain in context. This clonotype appeared a few times. Its cognate antigen has yet to be identified. Base quality data are lacking; no much larger clone is found one base away. The library relied on 5' RACE. The sample was run on an Illumina HiSeq 2500. A second about 7 to 11 cycle PCR used a sample-barcoded 5' primer and a J-beta primer mix. Each TCR beta cDNA molecule received a unique molecular identifier from a template-switch 5' adaptor carrying 12 random nucleotides. Each sample yielded at least 2.5 million CDR3-containing paired-end reads. All of the RNA was converted into first-strand cDNA using the Mint cDNA synthesis kit, with a TRBC-specific oligonucleotide serving as the primer. After uracil-DNA glycosylase treatment, a first 18-cycle PCR used universal primers M1SS and BC2_uni_R on all cDNA. For the original study's pipeline: Normalization of each sample was performed by random selection of 1 million high-quality reads, each carrying a distinct molecular identifier. Instead of being binned into consensus sequences, reads with shared molecular identifiers were discarded. MiTCR, with a Q25 quality threshold and the strictest error-elimination algorithm, was used for CDR3 identification, clonotype clustering and error correction. A nonparametric unseen species model using Euler transformation provided a lower-bound estimate of total TCR beta diversity. TCRdb itself trimmed the public reads at Q25 with fastp, ran MiXCR and retained productive beta chains. Rows with one shared CDR3 protein collapse into an entry with the most common genes and DNA. These V and J calls derive from TCRdb rather than the authors' analysis. The sample profile shows about 1,600,000 distinct CDR3 sequences; roughly 45% of them were found once. The ten biggest clones cover roughly 7.9% of the sample.

The sample belongs to a study of blood T cells in healthy people across ages (dated by TCRdb to between 2014 and 2017). About the full investigation: In model experiments, template switching captured roughly one uniquely barcoded TCR beta cDNA molecule for every two T cells. Age-related changes in TCR beta repertoire diversity were measured in the study by deep sequencing normalized with unique cDNA molecular identifiers. Four age groups were formed from the donors: young (average roughly 16 years), middle-aged (approximately 42), aged (around 62) and long-lived (about 80). Donors of different ages were randomly distributed across sequencing lanes to avoid experimental bias. The study analyzed two additional independent replicas of 1 million unique cDNA reads from the same blood draw for two donors, one aged 18 to 30 and one aged 80 or older. Broad study findings and their caveats: Total diversity estimates from one million sequenced T cells were considered lower bounds and underestimates. Observed TCR beta diversity per million T cells fell roughly linearly with age, and a significant reduction was already apparent by age around 40. Because profiling used bulk unsorted PBMCs, naive and antigen-experienced compartments could not be compared conclusively. The long-lived group showed more naive CD4+ T cells, fewer expanded clones and increased TCR diversity than the aged group, suggesting age selection. Because the CMV infection status of the donors was unknown, age-related changes in expanded clonotypes may potentially have been confounded. There was a strong correlation between observed TCR beta diversity and the percentage of naive T cells measured by flow cytometry.

Donors were under 40 systemically healthy Caucasian individuals from Russia aged roughly 6 to 95 years. Approximately 10 milliliters of peripheral blood were collected from each donor into EDTA-treated Vacutainer tubes. PBMCs were isolated by Ficoll-Paque density-gradient centrifugation, with at least 6 million obtained per sample. Total RNA, at least 6 micrograms per sample, was extracted from PBMCs with Trizol reagent. Naive CD45RAhigh/CD27high T cell percentages were measured by flow cytometry on a PBMC aliquot from every donor. The V end gives up 3 bases and the J end 5 bases, leaving 10 bases in the junction not matched to a gene. Sequences DFQATT (CDR1) and SNEGSKA (CDR2) are obtained from the germline V gene (reference sequence). The CDR3 has 16 amino acids, counting the end cysteine and phenylalanine. CDR3 DNA only is kept here, 48 bases in frame from base 1.

The source is a woman aged 18-29 years in good health. The sequence joins TRBV20-1 to TRBJ2-5; TRBD2 matches 12 bases in the middle. Source material: blood. Read as DNA, the sequence is TGCAGTGCTAGGGAACCTAGCGGGAGGGCCGGGGAGACCCAGTACTTC. The resulting protein is CSAREPSGRAGETQYF.